These T cell receptor beta chains were read from a single sample in a study of human T cells and chemical hapten exposure. TCRdb reprocessed the RACE reads via MiXCR and lists one record per CDR3 protein. This table has about 77,000 distinct CDR3 sequences, around 9.3% appearing once. What was sequenced was whole blood. Source of these receptors: a female donor in good health. Some clones in this sample may be carry-over from other donors' samples. CDR3s include the opening cysteine and the closing phenylalanine or tryptophan. The D gene is left open where the match is weak. Size is omitted from some rows. Given values are once, few, many or a class for expanded clones.

few	NA	TRBV5-1	TRBJ2-7	TGCGCCAGCAGCTTCGTAACAGCCTCCTACGAGCAGTACTTC	CASSFVTASYEQYF
few	TRBD1	TRBV6-5	TRBJ1-5	TGTGCCAGCAGTGACAGGGGACGAGGCCCGGGAAGCCAGCCCCAGCATTTT	CASSDRGRGPGSQPQHF
few	NA	TRBV15	TRBJ1-5	TGTGCCCCGCCCTATGATACAGGGTGCGGCAATCAGCCCCAGCATTTT	CAPPYDTGCGNQPQHF
many	NA	TRBV18	TRBJ1-4	TGTGCCAGCTCACCAAGTGCCAGTGAAAAACTGTTTTTT	CASSPSASEKLFF
few	NA	TRBV28	TRBJ2-7	TGTGCCAGCCATGGGACATCGGACGAGCAGTACTTC	CASHGTSDEQYF
many	TRBD1	TRBV6-1	TRBJ1-2	TGTGCCAGCAGCCCGCTTCTACAGGGGAACTATGGCTACACCTTC	CASSPLLQGNYGYTF
many	NA	TRBV10-3	TRBJ1-3	TGTGCCATCATGGAGACAGGAGGGTCTGGAAACACCATATATTTT	CAIMETGGSGNTIYF
many	TRBD1	TRBV20-1	TRBJ1-6	TGCAGTGCTAGGGGAACAGGGGAGAGAAATTCACCCCTCCACTTT	CSARGTGERNSPLHF
NA	TRBD1	TRBV12-3/TRBV12-4	TRBJ2-1	TGTGCCAGCAGTCGGGGACAGTACAATGAGCAGTTCTTC	CASSRGQYNEQFF
many	NA	TRBV6-2/TRBV6-3	TRBJ1-5	TGTGCCAGCGGACGGGGGGGCAATCAGCCCCAGCATTTT	CASGRGGNQPQHF
many	NA	TRBV9	TRBJ1-3	TGTGCCAGCAGCCAGACGGCCCTCTCTGGAAACACCATATATTTT	CASSQTALSGNTIYF
many	NA	TRBV20-1	TRBJ2-5	TGCAGTGCTAGCCCAGAGCAAGAGACCCAGTACTTC	CSASPEQETQYF
few	NA	TRBV25-1	TRBJ2-7	TGTGCCAGCAGTCTAGGGGGGGACGAGCAGTACTTC	CASSLGGDEQYF
few	NA	TRBV3-1	TRBJ1-3	TGTGCCAGCAGCCAAGGGGGAACCTCCTCTGGAAACACCATATATTTT	CASSQGGTSSGNTIYF
few	NA	TRBV29-1	TRBJ2-7	TGCAGCGTTGAAGACCCGGGATCCCGACCCGAGCAGTACTTC	CSVEDPGSRPEQYF
NA	NA	TRBV29-1	TRBJ1-3	TGCAGCGTTGTGGCAGGGGCTGGAAACACCATATATTTT	CSVVAGAGNTIYF
few	NA	TRBV28	TRBJ1-5	TGTGCCAGCAGTTCTCCAGGAGGCAGCAATCAGCCCCAGCATTTT	CASSSPGGSNQPQHF
few	NA	TRBV7-2	TRBJ1-1	TGTGCCAGCAGCTCACCCTTAAAAGCTTTCTTT	CASSSPLKAFF
many	NA	TRBV6-1	TRBJ1-5	TGTGCCGCCACGGGGGCCGTCGATCAGCCCCAGCATTTT	CAATGAVDQPQHF
NA	NA	TRBV27	TRBJ1-6	TGTGCCAGCAGCCCCTGGACGAATTCACCCCTCAACTTT	CASSPWTNSPLNF
few	TRBD2	TRBV12-3/TRBV12-4	TRBJ2-3	TGTGCCAGCAGTCCTCAAATTGGACTTGCCGGGAGGACGCAGTATTTT	CASSPQIGLAGRTQYF
few	TRBD2	TRBV7-2	TRBJ2-7	TGTGCCAGCAGTTTTACTAGCGGGGGGAGAAACGAGCAGTACTTC	CASSFTSGGRNEQYF
few	TRBD2	TRBV27	TRBJ2-5	TGTGCCAGCAGTCAGCGGGGGGGCCAAGAGACCCAGTACTTC	CASSQRGGQETQYF
few	TRBD1	TRBV12-3/TRBV12-4	TRBJ1-5	TGTGCCAGCAGTAGTCCTTCCGGGACAGGGACTAGCAATCAGCCCCAGCATTTT	CASSSPSGTGTSNQPQHF
NA	NA	TRBV6-2/TRBV6-3	TRBJ2-1	TGTGCCAGCAGCCACGAGAGCTCCTACAATGAGCAGTTCTTC	CASSHESSYNEQFF
NA	NA	TRBV19	TRBJ2-7	TGTGCCACGAGGGGAGATACCGACGAGCAGTACTTC	CATRGDTDEQYF
NA	NA	TRBV27	TRBJ2-1	TGTGCCAGCAGTTTTAAATTCGTTCGGACGGTGCGCAATGAGCAGTTCTTC	CASSFKFVRTVRNEQFF
NA	TRBD1	TRBV7-9	TRBJ1-1	TGTGCCAGCAGGAAAGACAGGGGCCCGGTGAACACTGAAGCTTTCTTT	CASRKDRGPVNTEAFF
few	TRBD1	TRBV6-2/TRBV6-3	TRBJ2-3	TGTGCCAGCAGTTACGGGACAGGTTCTTACACAGATACGCAGTATTTT	CASSYGTGSYTDTQYF
many	NA	TRBV15	TRBJ1-1	TGTGCCACCAGCAGAGTCCAAGGTGCGGCTTTCTTT	CATSRVQGAAFF
NA	NA	TRBV18	TRBJ1-5	TGTGCCAGCTCCCTGGACAGACAAGGGCAGCCCCAGCATTTT	CASSLDRQGQPQHF
NA	NA	TRBV5-1	TRBJ2-7	TGCGCCAGCAGCTATGGAACCGGGATAGCTACCTACGAGCAGTACTTC	CASSYGTGIATYEQYF
few	TRBD1	TRBV6-5	TRBJ2-3	TGTGCCAGCAGTCCGGACAGGGGCCCGGGGATGGCAGATACGCAGTATTTT	CASSPDRGPGMADTQYF
few	NA	TRBV9	TRBJ1-1	TGTGCCAGCAGCGTAGACCAGGCGAACACTGAAGCTTTCTTT	CASSVDQANTEAFF
NA	NA	TRBV20-1	TRBJ1-2	TGCAGTGTCCTGGACCAATCCTATGGCTACACCTTC	CSVLDQSYGYTF
many	NA	TRBV4-2	TRBJ1-1	TGTGCCAGCAGCCAACCCCGTAGTACGGATTTGAACACTGAAGCTTTCTTT	CASSQPRSTDLNTEAFF
NA	NA	TRBV20-1	TRBJ1-5	TGCAGTGCTAGAAATCCCGACCCCAATTCTTTCCAGCCCCAGCATTTT	CSARNPDPNSFQPQHF
many	TRBD2	TRBV20-1	TRBJ2-1	TGCAGTGCTAGAGATAGTATTAGCGGGGGGAGGGGGGAGCAGTTCTTC	CSARDSISGGRGEQFF
few	NA	TRBV4-3	TRBJ1-6	TGCGCCAGCAGCCAAGAGGGGGGAAGAAGCTCCTATAATTCACCCCTCCACTTT	CASSQEGGRSSYNSPLHF
few	NA	TRBV28	TRBJ2-6	TGTGCCAGCAGTTTACTCGGGGCCAACGTCCTGACTTTC	CASSLLGANVLTF
NA	TRBD1	TRBV25-1	TRBJ2-7	TGTGCCAGCAGTTGGACAGGGAACCCCTACGAGCAGTACTTC	CASSWTGNPYEQYF
many	TRBD2	TRBV6-1	TRBJ2-3	TGTGCCAGCAGTGTTAACGGGGGGGCACCAGATACGCAGTATTTT	CASSVNGGAPDTQYF
many	TRBD1	TRBV5-6	TRBJ2-3	TGTGCCAGCAGCCTCCGGACAGGGCGCACAGATACGCAGTATTTT	CASSLRTGRTDTQYF
few	NA	TRBV6-2/TRBV6-3	TRBJ1-5	TGTGCCAGCAGGCCCACAGGGACGGGCAATCAGCCCCAGCATTTT	CASRPTGTGNQPQHF
few	NA	TRBV6-5	TRBJ1-4	TGTGCCAGCAGTTACTCGAATGAGGAAAAACTGTTTTTT	CASSYSNEEKLFF
NA	NA	TRBV13	TRBJ2-7	TGTGCCAGCAGCTTATGGGGGCGCACCTACGAGCAGTACTTC	CASSLWGRTYEQYF
many	TRBD1	TRBV12-3/TRBV12-4	TRBJ1-4	TGTGCCAGCAGTTTACAGGGGGTTGAAAAACTGTTTTTT	CASSLQGVEKLFF
few	TRBD1	TRBV29-1	TRBJ1-1	TGCAGCGCCGAGGGACAGATAAACACTGAAGCTTTCTTT	CSAEGQINTEAFF
many	NA	TRBV15	TRBJ2-7	TGTGCCACCAGCAGAGATGCTGTAGGACGCGAGCAGTACTTC	CATSRDAVGREQYF
NA	NA	TRBV5-1	TRBJ1-2	TGCGCCAGCAGCCGGGTTGGCGGGCCGAGTAACTATGGCTACACCTTC	CASSRVGGPSNYGYTF
few	NA	TRBV6-4	TRBJ2-1	TGTGCCAGCAGTGGGCCACCAGAGCGTTTCTCCTACAATGAGCAGTTCTTC	CASSGPPERFSYNEQFF
many	NA	TRBV20-1	TRBJ2-3	TGCAGTGCTAGACCTGGATCTAGCACAGATACGCAGTATTTT	CSARPGSSTDTQYF